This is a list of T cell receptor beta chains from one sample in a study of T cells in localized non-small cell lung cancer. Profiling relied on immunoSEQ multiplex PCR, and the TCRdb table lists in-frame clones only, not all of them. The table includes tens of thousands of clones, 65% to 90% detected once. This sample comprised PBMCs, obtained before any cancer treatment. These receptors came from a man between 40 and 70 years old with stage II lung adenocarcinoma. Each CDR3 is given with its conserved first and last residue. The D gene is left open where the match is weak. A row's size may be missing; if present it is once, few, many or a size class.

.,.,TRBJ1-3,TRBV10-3,CAISRVDTIYF,TGTGCCATCAGTCGGGTTGACACCATATATTTT
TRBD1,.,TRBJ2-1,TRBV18,CASSPRTGDYNEQFF,TGTGCCAGCTCCCCGCGGACAGGGGACTACAATGAGCAGTTCTTC
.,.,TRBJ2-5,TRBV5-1,CASRRQETQYF,TGCGCCAGCAGGCGCCAAGAGACCCAGTACTTC
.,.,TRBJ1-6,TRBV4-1,CASSQPSSSYNSPLHF,TGCGCCAGCAGCCAACCCTCGAGCTCCTATAATTCACCCCTCCACTTT
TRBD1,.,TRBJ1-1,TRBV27,CASSPFDRDAEAFF,TGTGCCAGCAGCCCCTTCGACAGGGATGCTGAAGCTTTCTTT
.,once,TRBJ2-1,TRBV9,CASSVYDTTYNEQFF,TGTGCCAGCAGCGTATATGACACTACTTACAATGAGCAGTTCTTC
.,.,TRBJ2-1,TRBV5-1,CASSLGGSSYNEQFF,TGCGCCAGCAGCTTGGGGGGGAGCTCCTACAATGAGCAGTTCTTC
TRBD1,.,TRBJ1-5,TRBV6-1,CASRATGGWQPQHF,TGTGCCAGCAGAGCTACAGGGGGCTGGCAGCCCCAGCATTTT
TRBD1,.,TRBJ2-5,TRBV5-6,CASSPDRGHETQYF,TGTGCCAGCAGCCCGGACAGGGGGCATGAGACCCAGTACTTC
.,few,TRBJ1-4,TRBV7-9,CASSSYAGKGEKLFF,TGTGCCAGCAGCTCCTACGCGGGAAAGGGGGAAAAACTGTTTTTT
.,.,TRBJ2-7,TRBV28,CASRETGPYEQYF,TGTGCCAGCAGAGAGACAGGCCCCTACGAGCAGTACTTC
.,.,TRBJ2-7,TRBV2,CASRGWGSYEQYF,TGTGCCAGCAGGGGGTGGGGTTCCTACGAGCAGTACTTC
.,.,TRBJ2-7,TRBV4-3,CASSQAGTGLVEQYF,TGCGCCAGCAGCCAAGCCGGGACGGGCCTCGTCGAGCAGTACTTC
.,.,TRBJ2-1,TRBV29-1,CSVGTEKYNEQFF,TGCAGCGTTGGGACGGAAAAGTACAATGAGCAGTTCTTC
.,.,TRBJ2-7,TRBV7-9,CASSLTRGRGDEQYF,TGCGCCAGCAGCCTGACGAGGGGTAGAGGCGACGAGCAGTACTTC
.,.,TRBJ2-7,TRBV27,CASSLSEKAYEQYF,TGTGCCAGCAGTTTAAGCGAGAAGGCCTACGAGCAGTACTTC
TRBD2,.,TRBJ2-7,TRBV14,CASRKGGRYEQYF,TGTGCCAGCAGGAAGGGCGGGAGGTACGAGCAGTACTTC
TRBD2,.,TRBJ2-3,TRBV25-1,CASSERAGGPSDTQYF,TGTGCCAGCAGTGAACGAGCGGGAGGGCCTTCAGATACGCAGTATTTT
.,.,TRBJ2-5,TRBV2,CASSGTSETQYF,TGTGCCAGCAGCGGGACCTCGGAGACCCAGTACTTC
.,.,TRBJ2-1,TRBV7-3,CASSLLASSYNEQFF,TGTGCCAGCAGCTTATTGGCAAGCTCCTACAATGAGCAGTTCTTC
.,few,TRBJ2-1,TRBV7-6,CASSLGVSSYNEQFF,TGTGCCAGCAGCTTAGGGGTGAGTTCCTACAATGAGCAGTTCTTC
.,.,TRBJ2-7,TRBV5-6,CASSETGDYAGSYEQYF,TGTGCCAGCAGCGAGACAGGGGACTATGCAGGGTCCTACGAGCAGTACTTC
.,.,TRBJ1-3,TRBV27,CASSPGAFGNTIYF,TGTGCCAGCAGTCCCGGGGCCTTTGGAAACACCATATATTTT
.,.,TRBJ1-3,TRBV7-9,CASRSLEQINTIYF,TGTGCCAGCAGAAGCTTAGAACAGATAAACACCATATATTTT
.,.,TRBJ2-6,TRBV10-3,CAIKREPGANVLTF,TGTGCCATCAAGAGAGAGCCTGGGGCCAACGTCCTGACTTTC